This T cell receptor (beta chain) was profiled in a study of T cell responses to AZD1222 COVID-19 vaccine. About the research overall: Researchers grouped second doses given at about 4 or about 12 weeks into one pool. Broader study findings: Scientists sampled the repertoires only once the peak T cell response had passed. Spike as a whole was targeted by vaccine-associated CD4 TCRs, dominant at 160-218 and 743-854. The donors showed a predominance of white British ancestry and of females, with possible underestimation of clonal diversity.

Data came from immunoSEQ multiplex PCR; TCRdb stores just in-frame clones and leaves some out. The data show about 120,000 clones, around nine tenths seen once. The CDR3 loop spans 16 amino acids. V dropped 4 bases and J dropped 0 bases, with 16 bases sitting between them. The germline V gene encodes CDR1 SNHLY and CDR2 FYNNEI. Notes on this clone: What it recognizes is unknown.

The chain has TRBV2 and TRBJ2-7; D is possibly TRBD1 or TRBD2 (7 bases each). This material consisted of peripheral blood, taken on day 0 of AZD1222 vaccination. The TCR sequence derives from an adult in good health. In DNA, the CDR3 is TGTGCCAGCAGTGCTCAGGGGGGGGTAAGCTCCTACGAGCAGTACTTC. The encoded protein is CASSAQGGVSSYEQYF.